This TCR beta chain was recorded in a study of patients and donors after allogeneic stem cell transplantation. TCRdb used MiXCR to reprocess the RT-PCR reads, holding one entry per CDR3 protein. This sample has 920,000 or so distinct CDR3 sequences; over 15% occur once, and the top ten carry roughly 6%. The receptor was isolated from a human donor who was either an allogeneic HSCT recipient or a stem cell or donor lymphocyte infusion donor (not recorded which). It is not recorded whose cells these are; they may come from a transplant donor. Sequencing input: blood, either unsorted or a sorted T cell fraction (not recorded which).

The CDR3 coding sequence is TGTGCTAGTGGTTTGGGATCAGGGGTCCTCTATGGCTACACCTTC. Translating gives CASGLGSGVLYGYTF. The chain couples TRBV12-5 to TRBJ1-2; D is perhaps TRBD1 (6 bases). The length of the CDR3 is 15 residues. CDR1 is LGHNT, CDR2 FRNRAP, per germline. With 1 base removed from V and 4 bases from J, the gap between germline ends came to 13 bases.